The next 23 T cell receptor beta chains were all read from a single sample in a study of lymphopenia after photon versus proton radiotherapy. Here immunoSEQ multiplex PCR was the method, and the copy in TCRdb shows in-frame clones only, minus some. The profile shows about 40,000 clones, about 86% of them singletons. The source material was peripheral blood, sampled from a patient treated with proton-based radiotherapy. The receptors here all came from a woman aged 70 to 79 with pancreatic cancer. Some clones in this sample may be carry-over from other donors' samples.

The V and J genes are TRBV7-8 and TRBJ1-1; possibly TRBD1 for D (5 bases). Between the trimmed V and J ends, which lost 6 bases and 0 bases, there was a span of 11 bases. This CDR3 has 14 amino acids. The germline gives CDR1 SGHVS, CDR2 FQNEAQ. DNA for the CDR3: TGTGCCAGCAGGGCGACAGAAGTGAACACTGAAGCTTTCTTT. Translation gives CASRATEVNTEAFF.

This clone was observed a handful of times. The rearrangement uses TRBV11-2 and TRBJ2-1; tentative D call: TRBD1 (6 bases). The V end was cut by 1 base, the J end by 2 bases, with 6 bases between. Germline-derived CDR1 and CDR2 are SGHAT and FQNNGV. CDR3 size: 14 residues. Written as DNA, the CDR3 is TGTGCCAGCAGCTTAGCAGGGGCCTACAATGAGCAGTTCTTC. Protein: CASSLAGAYNEQFF.

V and J are TRBV2 and TRBJ1-2; the D gene is possibly TRBD1 (5 bases). Trimming shortened V by 6 bases and J by 2 bases, and 19 bases separated the two germline ends. The germline CDR1 and CDR2 sequences are SNHLY and FYNNEI. CDR3 size: 16 residues. The chain's CDR3 is CASSLGTYRQNYGYTF. CDR3 in DNA: TGTGCCAGCAGCCTAGGCACTTACAGGCAAAACTATGGCTACACCTTC.

This clone showed up just once. The V and J genes are TRBV5-4 and TRBJ2-7; 10 nucleotides match TRBD1. The V gene's germline CDR1 is SGHNT and CDR2 YYREEE (reference sequence). V was pared by 0 bases and J by 4 bases, with 1 base of the junction left unmatched. This CDR3 comprises 14 residues. Here the CDR3 reads CASSLVGQGYEQYF. In nucleotides, the CDR3 is TGTGCCAGCAGCTTGGTGGGACAGGGGTACGAGCAGTACTTC.

The chain links TRBV9 to TRBJ1-5, with 10 bases identical to TRBD1. Germline values: CDR1 SGDLS, CDR2 YYNGEE. V dropped 3 bases and J dropped 2; count of bases not matched to a gene: 5. The CDR3 is 16 amino acids. The DNA for the CDR3 is TGTGCCAGCAGCGCAGGAGGGACAGGGGGCAATCAGCCCCAGCATTTT. Translated: CASSAGGTGGNQPQHF.

The rearrangement links TRBV18 to TRBJ2-6; D ambiguous. Trimming cost V 5 bases and J 0 bases, with 8 bases left between them. The CDR3 runs 15 residues. Germline V CDR1 and CDR2: KGHSH, LQKENI. The CDR3 sequence is CASSSLASGANVLTF. The DNA of the CDR3 is TGTGCCAGCTCATCACTTGCCTCTGGGGCCAACGTCCTGACTTTC.

The gene calls are TRBV19 and TRBJ1-2; 8 bases agree with TRBD1. V dropped 7 bases and J dropped 5; count of bases not matched to a gene: 15. Germline CDR1 is LNHDA and CDR2 is SQIVND (reference sequence). The CDR3 length is 16 residues. In DNA form, the CDR3 reads TGTGCCAGTACCACCCTTGCCGGGACAGGAAAGTATGGCTACACCTTC. Encoded protein: CASTTLAGTGKYGYTF.

In this sample, this clone turned up once. The chain joins TRBV11-2 to TRBJ2-2; 8 bases match TRBD1. Unmatched junction bases numbered 7, after V lost 4 bases and J lost 6 bases. The CDR3 runs to 15 residues. Germline V gene lookup returns CDR1 SGHAT and CDR2 FQNNGV. The CDR3 protein is CASSSNRGKAGELFF. The DNA for the CDR3 is TGTGCCAGCAGCTCAAACAGGGGGAAGGCCGGGGAGCTGTTTTTT.

The J gene is TRBJ2-2, the V gene TRBV6-4; TRBD1 matches 9 bases. Germline loops: CDR1 MRHNA, CDR2 SNTAGT. V dropped 3 bases and J dropped 3; count of bases not matched to a gene: 5. This CDR3 is built from 16 residues. CDR3 bases: TGTGCCAGCAGTGATACAACAGGGGGCCACACCGGGGAGCTGTTTTTT. Protein sequence: CASSDTTGGHTGELFF.

The chain recombines TRBV19 with TRBJ1-5; D unresolved. This CDR3 contains 13 residues. Germline loops: CDR1 LNHDA, CDR2 SQIVND (reference sequence). Trimming removed 5 bases at V and 1 base at J, with 6 bases between. The CDR3 is CASSPDSNQPQHF. DNA of the CDR3: TGTGCCAGTAGTCCGGACAGCAATCAGCCCCAGCATTTT. The variable domain in full, completed from reference TRBV19 and TRBJ1-5, reads DGGITQSPKYLFRKEGQNVTLSCEQNLNHDAMYWYRQDPGQGLRLIYYSQIVNDFQKGDIAEGYSVSREKKESFPLTVTSAQKNPTAFYLCASSPDSNQPQHFGDGTRLSIL.

The chain uses TRBV14 and TRBJ2-1; 9 bases map to TRBD1. The trim removed 4 bases at V and 4 bases at J, leaving 8 bases unmatched. The CDR3 extends over 16 amino acids. Germline-derived CDR1 and CDR2 are SGHDN and FVKESK. The DNA of the CDR3 is TGTGCCAGCAGCCGCACCGGGACAGGGACGTACAATGAGCAGTTCTTC. It is translated as CASSRTGTGTYNEQFF. Supplemented by reference TRBV14 and TRBJ2-1, the full variable domain reads EAGVTQFPSHSVIEKGQTVTLRCDPISGHDNLYWYRRVMGKEIKFLLHFVKESKQDESGMPNNRFLAERTGGTYSTLKVQPAELEDSGVYFCASSRTGTGTYNEQFFGPGTRLTVL.

The chain carries TRBV5-1 and TRBJ2-7, with TRBD2 matching over 13 bases. Germline V CDR1 and CDR2: SGHRS, YFSETQ. The CDR3 extends over 17 amino acids. Trimming removed 0 bases from V and 6 bases from J; junction bases left unmatched: 9. DNA of the CDR3: TGCGCCAGCAGCTTGGCCAAAGGCGGACTAGCGGGAGCCGAGCAGTACTTC. Translation gives CASSLAKGGLAGAEQYF.

The gene calls are TRBV7-2 and TRBJ2-7, with a tentative D call TRBD2 (5 bases). The CDR3 extends over 15 amino acids. V was trimmed by 1 base and J by 2 bases, leaving 12 bases between them. Germline V gene lookup returns CDR1 SGHTA and CDR2 FQGNSA. CDR3 residues: CASSLGGPTPYEQYF. The CDR3 DNA follows: TGTGCCAGCAGCTTAGGCGGGCCGACCCCCTACGAGCAGTACTTC.

The CDR3 sequence is CASSPTGIAKNIQYF. CDR3 nucleotide sequence: TGCGCCAGCAGCCCGACAGGGATAGCCAAAAACATTCAGTACTTC. This chain uses TRBV4-1 with TRBJ2-4, with 7 bases matching TRBD1. This CDR3 is built from 15 residues. The germline gives CDR1 MGHRA, CDR2 YSYEKL. Trimming removed 4 bases from V and 0 bases from J; junction bases left unmatched: 3.

This chain uses TRBV5-6 with TRBJ2-2; 9 bases fit TRBD2. Germline assignment: CDR1 SGHDT and CDR2 YYEEEE. The CDR3 is made up of 15 amino acids. The V and J ends lost 0 bases and 5 bases, in that order; junction bases with no gene match: 2. Here the CDR3 reads CASSLGLAGTGELFF. As DNA, the CDR3 is TGTGCCAGCAGCTTGGGTCTAGCGGGGACCGGGGAGCTGTTTTTT.

This clone was counted between two and nine times. V usage is TRBV5-1 and J usage is TRBJ2-5, with 7 bases identical to TRBD1. The CDR3 sequence is 14 residues long. The ends lost 4 bases at V and 0 bases at J; junction bases unmatched: 3. CDR1 SGHRS and CDR2 YFSETQ come from the germline V gene. CDR3 sequence (DNA): TGCGCCAGCAGCCGGACAGGCGACCAAGAGACCCAGTACTTC. Protein sequence: CASSRTGDQETQYF.

This clone was seen a single time. The chain recombines TRBV28 with TRBJ2-6; 9 bases align to TRBD1. CDR3 length: 21 residues. J was trimmed by 1 base and V by 6 bases; bases with no gene match: 19. The germline V gene has CDR1 MDHEN and CDR2 SYDVKM. This chain's CDR3 is CASRKQGASPIPVSGANVLTF. DNA for the CDR3: TGTGCCAGCAGAAAACAGGGGGCGTCCCCAATACCAGTGTCTGGGGCCAACGTCCTGACTTTC.

This clone showed up just once. V gene TRBV18 combines with J gene TRBJ2-3; maybe TRBD2 (6 bases). This CDR3 contains 15 residues. From germline, CDR1 is KGHSH and CDR2 LQKENI. V gave up 1 base and J gave up 0 bases, with 8 bases separating them. The CDR3 region has the DNA TGTGCCAGCTCACCACGGGCGGGAAGCACAGATACGCAGTATTTT. It encodes CASSPRAGSTDTQYF.

V and J are TRBV29-1 and TRBJ2-7; 8 nucleotides match TRBD1. V shed 6 bases, J shed 0 bases, and the junction held 7 bases outside the gene matches. There are 14 residues in the CDR3. Germline V gene data show CDR1 as SQVTM and CDR2 as ANQGSEA. This chain's CDR3 is CSVDGQGSSYEQYF. The CDR3 DNA follows: TGCAGCGTGGACGGACAGGGATCCTCCTACGAGCAGTACTTC.

The rearrangement joins TRBV19 to TRBJ2-2; 10 bases agree with TRBD1. Losses at the gene ends were 8 bases for V and 4 bases for J; bases not matched to a gene: 7. The germline V gene encodes CDR1 LNHDA and CDR2 SQIVND (reference sequence). There are 15 residues in the CDR3. The CDR3 protein is CASERQGAFTGELFF. As DNA, the CDR3 is TGTGCCAGTGAACGACAGGGGGCTTTCACCGGGGAGCTGTTTTTT.

The chain has TRBV6-1 and TRBJ1-1; D is unresolved. V shed 4 bases and J shed 1 base, with 7 bases lying between them. Looked up from germline, CDR1 is MNHNS and CDR2 is SASEGT. The CDR3 is 13 amino acids. In DNA, the CDR3 is TGTGCCAGCAGTGTACGACAGAACACTGAAGCTTTCTTT. This encodes CASSVRQNTEAFF.

This clone is labeled medium-sized (0.01 to 0.1%). V is TRBV10-1 and J is TRBJ1-3; D gene ambiguous. This CDR3 has 15 amino acids. CDR1 and CDR2 from the germline V gene are WNHNN and SYGVQD (reference sequence). V was pared by 7 bases and J by 0 bases, with 13 bases between. The CDR3 spells CASINDTSSGNTIYF. The CDR3 nucleotides read TGCGCCAGCATCAACGACACAAGCTCTGGAAACACCATATATTTT.

The chain is built from TRBV2 and TRBJ1-4; unclear D gene. V dropped 4 bases and J dropped 7 bases, with 7 bases sitting between them. The CDR3 is 12 amino acids. Germline V lookup: CDR1 SNHLY, CDR2 FYNNEI. The CDR3 loop reads CASSVRVEKLFF. DNA for the CDR3: TGTGCCAGCAGTGTTAGGGTTGAAAAACTGTTTTTT. The complete variable domain, with remaining parts taken from reference TRBV2 and TRBJ1-4, reads EPEVTQTPSHQVTQMGQEVILRCVPISNHLYFYWYRQILGQKVEFLVSFYNNEISEKSEIFDDQFSVERPDGSNFTLKIRSTKLEDSAMYFCASSVRVEKLFFGSGTQLSVL.